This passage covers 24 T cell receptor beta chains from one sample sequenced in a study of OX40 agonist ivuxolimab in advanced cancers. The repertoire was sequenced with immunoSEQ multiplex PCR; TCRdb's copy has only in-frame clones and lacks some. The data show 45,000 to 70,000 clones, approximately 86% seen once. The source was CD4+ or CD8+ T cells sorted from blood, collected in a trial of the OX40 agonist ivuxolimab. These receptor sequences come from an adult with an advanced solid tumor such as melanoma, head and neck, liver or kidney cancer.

CDR3 in amino acids: CASSSASGGADEQFF. The CDR3 DNA follows: TGTGCCAGTAGTTCGGCTAGCGGGGGGGCCGATGAGCAGTTCTTC. The chain uses TRBV19 and TRBJ2-1; 12 bases line up with TRBD2. Per germline, CDR1 LNHDA and CDR2 SQIVND (reference sequence). Trimming took 5 bases from V and 8 from J; bases not matched to a gene: 7. The CDR3 totals 15 residues.

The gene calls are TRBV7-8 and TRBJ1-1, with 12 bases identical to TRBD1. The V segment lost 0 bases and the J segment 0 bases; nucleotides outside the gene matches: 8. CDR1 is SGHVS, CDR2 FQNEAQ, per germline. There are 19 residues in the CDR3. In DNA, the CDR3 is TGTGCCAGCAGCTTAGCCGGGACAGGGGGCCGAGTTGTGAACACTGAAGCTTTCTTT. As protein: CASSLAGTGGRVVNTEAFF.

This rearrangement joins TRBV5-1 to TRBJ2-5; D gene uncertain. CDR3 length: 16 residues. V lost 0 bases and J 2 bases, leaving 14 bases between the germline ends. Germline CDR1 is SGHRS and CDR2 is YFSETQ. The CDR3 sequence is CASSLASGGNQETQYF. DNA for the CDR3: TGCGCCAGCAGCTTGGCCTCAGGCGGTAATCAAGAGACCCAGTACTTC.

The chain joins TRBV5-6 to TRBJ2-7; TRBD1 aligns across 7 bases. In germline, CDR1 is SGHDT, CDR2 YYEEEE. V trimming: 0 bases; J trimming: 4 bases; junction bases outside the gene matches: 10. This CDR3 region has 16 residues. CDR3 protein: CASSLGYRGSWYEQYF. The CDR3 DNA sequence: TGTGCCAGCAGCTTGGGTTACAGGGGCAGTTGGTACGAGCAGTACTTC.

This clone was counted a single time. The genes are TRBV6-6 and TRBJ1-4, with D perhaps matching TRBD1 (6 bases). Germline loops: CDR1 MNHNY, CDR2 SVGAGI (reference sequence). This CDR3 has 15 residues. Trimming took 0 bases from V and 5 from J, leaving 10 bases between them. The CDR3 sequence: CASSYSDRSNEKLFF. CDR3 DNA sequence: TGTGCCAGCAGTTACTCGGACAGATCAAATGAAAAACTGTTTTTT.

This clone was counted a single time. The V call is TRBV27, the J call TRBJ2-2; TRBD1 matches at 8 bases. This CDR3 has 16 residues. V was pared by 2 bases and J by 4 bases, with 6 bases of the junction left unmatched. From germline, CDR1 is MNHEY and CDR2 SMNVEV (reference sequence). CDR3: CASSLGQGATTGELFF. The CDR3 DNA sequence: TGTGCCAGCAGTTTAGGTCAGGGGGCGACCACCGGGGAGCTGTTTTTT.

CDR3 loop: CASSRTGSGNTIYF. The CDR3 coding sequence is TGTGCCAGTAGCCGGACAGGCTCTGGAAACACCATATATTTT. The chain uses TRBV19 and TRBJ1-3, with 7 positions matching TRBD1. This CDR3 region has 14 residues. J gave up 0 bases and V 6 bases, and 2 bases lay outside the gene matches. Germline lookup yields CDR1 LNHDA and CDR2 SQIVND (reference sequence).

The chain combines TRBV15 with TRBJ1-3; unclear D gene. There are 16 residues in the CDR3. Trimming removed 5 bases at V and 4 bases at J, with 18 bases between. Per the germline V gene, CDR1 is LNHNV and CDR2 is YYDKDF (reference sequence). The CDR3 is CATSPREGIVGNTIYF. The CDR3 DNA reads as TGTGCCACCAGCCCTCGGGAGGGAATAGTAGGAAACACCATATATTTT. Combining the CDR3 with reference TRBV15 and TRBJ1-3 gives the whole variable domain DAMVIQNPRYQVTQFGKPVTLSCSQTLNHNVMYWYQQKSSQAPKLLFHYYDKDFNNEADTPDNFQSRRPNTSFCFLDIRSPGLGDTAMYLCATSPREGIVGNTIYFGEGSWLTVV.

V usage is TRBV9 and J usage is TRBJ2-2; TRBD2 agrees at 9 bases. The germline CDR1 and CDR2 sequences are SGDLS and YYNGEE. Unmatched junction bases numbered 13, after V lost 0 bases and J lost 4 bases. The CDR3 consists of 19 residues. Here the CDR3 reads CASSVVGLAGNRATGELFF. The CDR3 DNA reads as TGTGCCAGCAGCGTAGTAGGTCTAGCGGGGAACCGGGCCACCGGGGAGCTGTTTTTT.

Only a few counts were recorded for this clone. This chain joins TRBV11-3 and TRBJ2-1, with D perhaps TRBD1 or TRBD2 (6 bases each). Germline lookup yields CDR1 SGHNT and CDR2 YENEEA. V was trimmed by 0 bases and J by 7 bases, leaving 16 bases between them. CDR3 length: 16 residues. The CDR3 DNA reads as TGTGCCAGCAGCTTAGATGGGCAGCGGAGGGGGAATGAGCAGTTCTTC. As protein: CASSLDGQRRGNEQFF.

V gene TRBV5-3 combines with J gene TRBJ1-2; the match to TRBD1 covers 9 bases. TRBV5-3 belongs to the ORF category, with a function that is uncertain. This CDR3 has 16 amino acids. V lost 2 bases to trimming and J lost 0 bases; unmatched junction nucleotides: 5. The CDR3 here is CARSLQGAQANYGYTF. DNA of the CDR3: TGTGCCAGAAGCTTACAGGGGGCTCAAGCTAACTATGGCTACACCTTC.

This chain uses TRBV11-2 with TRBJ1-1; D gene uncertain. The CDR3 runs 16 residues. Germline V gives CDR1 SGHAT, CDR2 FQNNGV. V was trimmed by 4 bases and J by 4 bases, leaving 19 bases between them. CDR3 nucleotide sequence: TGTGCCAGCAGCTCGACCGGAGTGTCTGTGGGCACTGAAGCTTTCTTT. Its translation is CASSSTGVSVGTEAFF.

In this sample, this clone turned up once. The DNA for the CDR3 is TGTGCCAGCCGGGCGACCCGGGGCCCAGATACGCAGTATTTT. Translated: CASRATRGPDTQYF. The chain is built from TRBV19 and TRBJ2-3; possibly TRBD1 or TRBD2 for D (5 bases each). V was shortened by 9 bases and J by 4 bases, with 17 bases between the two germline ends. The germline CDR1 and CDR2 sequences are LNHDA and SQIVND (reference sequence). The CDR3 length is 14 residues. Complete variable domain (other parts from reference TRBV19 and TRBJ2-3): DGGITQSPKYLFRKEGQNVTLSCEQNLNHDAMYWYRQDPGQGLRLIYYSQIVNDFQKGDIAEGYSVSREKKESFPLTVTSAQKNPTAFYLCASRATRGPDTQYFGPGTRLTVL.

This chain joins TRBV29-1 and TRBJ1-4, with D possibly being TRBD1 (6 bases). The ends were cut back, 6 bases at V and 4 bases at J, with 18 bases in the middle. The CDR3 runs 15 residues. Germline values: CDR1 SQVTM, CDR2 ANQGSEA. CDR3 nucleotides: TGCAGCGTGCCTAGACCTGAGGGGGGTAATGAAAAACTGTTTTTT. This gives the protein CSVPRPEGGNEKLFF.

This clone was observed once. For the CDR3, the DNA is TGTGCCACCGGCCCGGGGGGGCTCAGCGATACGCAGTATTTT. Protein: CATGPGGLSDTQYF. The chain links TRBV11-2 to TRBJ2-3, with TRBD2 matching 8 bases. This CDR3 is built from 14 residues. After removal of 10 bases from V and 6 bases from J, the junction contained 12 bases not matched to a gene. From germline, CDR1 is SGHAT and CDR2 FQNNGV.

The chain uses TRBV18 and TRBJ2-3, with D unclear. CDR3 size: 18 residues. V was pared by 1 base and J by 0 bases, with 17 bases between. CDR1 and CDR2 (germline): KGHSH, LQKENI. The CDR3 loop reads CASSPLSGLGFSTDTQYF. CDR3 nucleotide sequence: TGTGCCAGCTCACCACTTTCAGGTTTGGGTTTTAGCACAGATACGCAGTATTTT.

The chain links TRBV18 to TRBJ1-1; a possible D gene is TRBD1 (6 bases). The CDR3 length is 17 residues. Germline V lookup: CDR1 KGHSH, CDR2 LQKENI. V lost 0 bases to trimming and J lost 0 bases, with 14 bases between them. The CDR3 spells CASSPPRPTGMNTEAFF. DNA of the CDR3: TGTGCCAGCTCACCACCTAGGCCGACAGGCATGAACACTGAAGCTTTCTTT.

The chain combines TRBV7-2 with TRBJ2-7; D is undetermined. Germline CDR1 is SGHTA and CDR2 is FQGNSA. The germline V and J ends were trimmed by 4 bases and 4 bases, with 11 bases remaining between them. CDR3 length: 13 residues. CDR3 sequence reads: CASSSYVKYEQYF. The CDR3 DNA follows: TGTGCCAGCAGCTCTTATGTCAAATACGAGCAGTACTTC.

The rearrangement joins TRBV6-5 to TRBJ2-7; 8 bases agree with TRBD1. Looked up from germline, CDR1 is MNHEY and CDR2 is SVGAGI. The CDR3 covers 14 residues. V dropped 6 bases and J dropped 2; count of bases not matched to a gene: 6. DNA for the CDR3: TGTGCCAGCAGGAAAAGACAGGGGCCCTACGAGCAGTACTTC. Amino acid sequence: CASRKRQGPYEQYF.

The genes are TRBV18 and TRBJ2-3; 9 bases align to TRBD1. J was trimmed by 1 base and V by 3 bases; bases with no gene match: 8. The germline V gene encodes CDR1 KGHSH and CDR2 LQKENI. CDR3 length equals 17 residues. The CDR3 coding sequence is TGTGCCAGCTCACCGTACAGGGGGCACAAGGGCACAGATACGCAGTATTTT. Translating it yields CASSPYRGHKGTDTQYF.

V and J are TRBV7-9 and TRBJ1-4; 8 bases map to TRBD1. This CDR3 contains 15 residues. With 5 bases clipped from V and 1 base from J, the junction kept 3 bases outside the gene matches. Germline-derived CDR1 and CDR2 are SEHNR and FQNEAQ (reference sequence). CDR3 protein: CASSLTGGTNEKLFF. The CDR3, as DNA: TGTGCCAGCAGCCTTACAGGGGGAACTAATGAAAAACTGTTTTTT.

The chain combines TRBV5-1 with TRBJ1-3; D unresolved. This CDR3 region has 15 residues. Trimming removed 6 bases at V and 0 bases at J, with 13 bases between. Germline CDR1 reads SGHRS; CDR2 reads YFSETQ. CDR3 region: CASTPEGSSGNTIYF. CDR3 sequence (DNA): TGCGCCAGCACTCCTGAGGGTTCCTCTGGAAACACCATATATTTT. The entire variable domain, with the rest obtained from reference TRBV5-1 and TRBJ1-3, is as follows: KAGVTQTPRYLIKTRGQQVTLSCSPISGHRSVSWYQQTPGQGLQFLFEYFSETQRNKGNFPGRFSGRQFSNSRSEMNVSTLELGDSALYLCASTPEGSSGNTIYFGEGSWLTVV.

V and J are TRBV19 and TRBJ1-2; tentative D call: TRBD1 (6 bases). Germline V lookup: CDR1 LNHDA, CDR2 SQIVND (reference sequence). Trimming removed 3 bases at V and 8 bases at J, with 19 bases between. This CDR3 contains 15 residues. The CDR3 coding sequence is TGTGCCAGTAGTATTGAGGCAGGGGCTGTTGGGGGCTACACCTTC. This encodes CASSIEAGAVGGYTF.

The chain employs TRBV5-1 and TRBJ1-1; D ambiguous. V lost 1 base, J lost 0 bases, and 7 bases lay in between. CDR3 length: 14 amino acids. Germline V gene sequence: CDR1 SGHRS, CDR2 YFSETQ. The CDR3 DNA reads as TGCGCCAGCAGCTTGAACGGAATGAACACTGAAGCTTTCTTT. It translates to CASSLNGMNTEAFF.